Sequencing of this T cell receptor beta chain was carried out in a study of T-cell reconstitution after alpha-beta-depleted transplantation in children. The study, taken as a whole, reports: The study traced high day-60 TCRbeta diversity in some patients to surviving recipient T cells and thymic progenitors. Several hundred expanded graft clones reportedly were the source of alpha-beta T cells about two months after transplant. Fresh T-cell production supplied most of the T-cell counts and diversity seen one year after transplant.

Construction of the TCRbeta library involved unique molecular identifiers. TCRdb used MiXCR to reprocess the PCR reads, holding one entry per CDR3 protein. The data hold around 440,000 distinct CDR3 sequences, with around 15% observed a single time. The CDR3 has 14 amino acids. Looked up from germline, CDR1 is SGHRS and CDR2 is YFSETQ. Trimming left V 0 bases short and J 5 bases short, with 9 bases between. Regarding this clonotype: Its antigen is currently unknown.

This specimen consisted of PBMCs, mostly from graft donor cells, obtained 360 days after TCRalphabeta/CD19-depleted stem cell transplant. The chain links TRBV5-1 to TRBJ2-1; D remains ambiguous. This sequence originates from a boy in the first two years of life who had a stem cell transplant for Wiskott-Aldrich syndrome, so the T cells may come from the graft donor. CDR3 residues: CASSLGLGHNEQFF. CDR3 DNA: TGCGCCAGCAGCTTGGGGCTAGGCCACAATGAGCAGTTCTTC.